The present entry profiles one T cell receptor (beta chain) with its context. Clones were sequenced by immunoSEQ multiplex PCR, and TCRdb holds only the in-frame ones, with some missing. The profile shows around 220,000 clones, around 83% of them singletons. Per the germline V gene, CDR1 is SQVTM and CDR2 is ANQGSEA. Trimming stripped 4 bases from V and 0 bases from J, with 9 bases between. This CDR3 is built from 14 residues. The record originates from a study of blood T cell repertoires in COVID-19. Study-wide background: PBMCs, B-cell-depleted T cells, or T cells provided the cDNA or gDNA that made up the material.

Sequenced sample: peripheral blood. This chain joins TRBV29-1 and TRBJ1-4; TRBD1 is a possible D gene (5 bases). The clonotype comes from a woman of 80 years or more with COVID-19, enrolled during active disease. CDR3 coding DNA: TGCAGCGTTGTAGGGGTAGCAACTAATGAAAAACTGTTTTTT. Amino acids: CSVVGVATNEKLFF.